The present entry profiles one T cell receptor (beta chain) with its context. This entry belongs to a study of cytomegalovirus exposure and HLA in healthy donors. Study-level information: Earlier findings included nearly 120 million unique TCR beta sequences obtained from 150 million to 200 million T cells. Samples from HLA-typed donors yielded about 85 million unique TCRs in an early data release.

This CDR3 is 14 amino acids long. Germline CDR1 SGHTA, CDR2 FQGNSA. Trimming took 1 base from V and 5 from J; bases not matched to a gene: 4. Primers: 60 Vbeta forward and 13 Jbeta reverse. Clones were sequenced by immunoSEQ multiplex PCR, and TCRdb holds only the in-frame ones, with some missing. Among more than 50,000 clones, approximately 83% were seen once, and the ten largest hold roughly 10%. The V gene is TRBV7-2, the J gene TRBJ1-2; TRBD1 agrees at 7 bases. The receptor's source is a female donor in good health and CMV-seronegative. Sequenced: PBMCs. CDR3: CASSLDDREYGYTF. The CDR3, as DNA: TGTGCCAGCAGCTTAGACGACAGGGAATATGGCTACACCTTC.